A selection of T cell receptor beta chains follows, all from one sample in a study of T cell responses to AZD1222 COVID-19 vaccine. Using immunoSEQ multiplex PCR, the repertoire was profiled, and TCRdb retains in-frame clones only, with some absent. This table holds 150,000 to 160,000 clones, 90% found once. The sequences come from peripheral blood, collected on day 0 of AZD1222 vaccination. The receptor set was obtained from an adult in good health. Both conserved end residues are part of each CDR3. The D gene is left open where the match is weak. Rows give clone size only sometimes, using once, few, many, or a class for an expanded clone.

D,length,J,V,size,CDR3,DNA
-,15,TRBJ1-5,TRBV5-1,-,CASSLAGGSNQPQHF,TGCGCCAGCAGCTTGGCCGGGGGTAGCAATCAGCCCCAGCATTTT
-,18,TRBJ2-1,TRBV27,-,CASSLTKKTGSETGEQFF,TGTGCCAGCAGTCTGACAAAGAAGACAGGTTCGGAAACTGGTGAGCAGTTCTTC
TRBD2,15,TRBJ2-7,TRBV2,few,CASKVSGLAFYEQYF,TGTGCCAGCAAAGTGTCGGGACTAGCGTTCTACGAGCAGTACTTC
-,12,TRBJ1-1,TRBV12-3/TRBV12-4,-,CASSRGNTEAFF,TGTGCCAGCAGTCGCGGGAACACTGAAGCTTTCTTT
TRBD2,15,TRBJ2-3,TRBV28,-,CASSWTSGSADTQYF,TGTGCCAGCAGTTGGACTAGCGGGAGCGCAGATACGCAGTATTTT
-,15,TRBJ2-2,TRBV3-1/TRBV3-2,-,CASSLRGTNTGELFF,TGTGCCAGCAGCCTAAGGGGGACGAACACCGGGGAGCTGTTTTTT
-,12,TRBJ2-7,TRBV27,-,CASSLGAYEQYF,TGTGCCAGCAGTTTAGGGGCCTACGAGCAGTACTTC
-,14,TRBJ2-7,TRBV6-5,-,CASSYQRFSYEQYF,TGTGCCAGCAGTTATCAACGGTTCTCCTACGAGCAGTACTTC
-,15,TRBJ1-2,TRBV18,-,CASSPGQGFNYGYTF,TGTGCCAGCTCACCCGGCCAGGGATTTAACTATGGCTACACCTTC
-,13,TRBJ2-7,TRBV15,-,CATSSSPTYEQYF,TGTGCCACCAGCAGTAGCCCAACCTACGAGCAGTACTTC
TRBD2,12,TRBJ2-1,TRBV7-9,-,CASSFGGYEQFF,TGTGCCAGCAGCTTCGGGGGGTATGAGCAGTTCTTC
TRBD2,17,TRBJ2-1,TRBV28,-,CASSPYTSGGLYNEQFF,TGTGCCAGCAGTCCCTATACTAGCGGGGGGCTATACAATGAGCAGTTCTTC
TRBD2,14,TRBJ2-7,TRBV19,few,CASSISGSSYEQYF,TGTGCCAGTAGTATTAGCGGGAGCTCCTACGAGCAGTACTTC
-,15,TRBJ1-1,TRBV5-6,-,CASSLVGGVNTEAFF,TGTGCCAGCAGCTTGGTTGGGGGAGTGAACACTGAAGCTTTCTTT
TRBD2,18,TRBJ2-1,TRBV24-1,-,CATSDLPKREGPYNEQFF,TGTGCCACCAGTGATTTGCCCAAGCGGGAGGGTCCCTACAATGAGCAGTTCTTC
-,12,TRBJ1-2,TRBV6-6,-,CASVGISGGYTF,TGTGCCAGCGTTGGGATTTCGGGCGGCTACACCTTC
TRBD1,16,TRBJ2-1,TRBV4-3,-,CASSPQPGQGGPEQFF,TGCGCCAGCAGCCCTCAGCCGGGACAGGGGGGTCCCGAGCAGTTCTTC
-,15,TRBJ2-3,TRBV28,-,CASSLELADTDTQYF,TGTGCCAGCAGTTTAGAACTAGCAGACACAGATACGCAGTATTTT
-,14,TRBJ2-3,TRBV27,once,CASSFDRITDTQYF,TGTGCCAGCAGTTTCGACCGGATCACAGATACGCAGTATTTT
-,12,TRBJ2-1,TRBV10-3,-,CAISDLDNEQFF,TGTGCCATCAGTGATCTGGACAATGAGCAGTTCTTC
TRBD1,16,TRBJ1-5,TRBV19,once,CARDKPGQGHNQPQHF,TGTGCCAGAGATAAACCGGGACAGGGACACAATCAGCCCCAGCATTTT
TRBD1,13,TRBJ2-7,TRBV6-5,-,CASRQGATYEQYF,TGTGCCAGCAGACAGGGGGCGACCTACGAGCAGTACTTC
TRBD2,18,TRBJ2-7,TRBV4-3,-,CASSQDGVGLAGDHEQYF,TGCGCCAGCAGCCAAGATGGGGTCGGACTAGCGGGAGACCACGAGCAGTACTTC
-,11,TRBJ1-1,TRBV7-9,-,CASKLNQATHF,TGTGCCAGCAAACTCAATCAGGCTACCCATTTT
TRBD1,13,TRBJ1-2,TRBV6-6,-,CASSYSEQGVNTF,TGTGCCAGCAGTTACTCCGAACAGGGGGTTAATACCTTC
-,16,TRBJ2-6,TRBV19,-,CASSITGGSGANVLTF,TGTGCCAGTAGTATCACAGGTGGCTCTGGGGCCAACGTCCTGACTTTC
-,15,TRBJ2-3,TRBV5-1,-,CASSLGQSTPDTQYF,TGCGCCAGCAGCTTAGGGCAGTCCACACCAGATACGCAGTATTTT
TRBD1,15,TRBJ1-5,TRBV4-1,few,CASSQAGTDNQPQHF,TGCGCCAGCAGCCAAGCAGGGACAGACAATCAGCCCCAGCATTTT
TRBD1,15,TRBJ2-5,TRBV24-1,-,CATSEGTGSPETQYF,TGTGCCACCAGTGAAGGGACAGGGAGTCCGGAGACCCAGTACTTC
-,13,TRBJ2-5,TRBV6-2/TRBV6-3,once,CASSYWGEETQYF,TGTGCCAGCAGTTATTGGGGGGAAGAGACCCAGTACTTC
-,14,TRBJ2-5,TRBV6-1,-,CASSDGEIWETQYF,TGTGCCAGCAGTGATGGGGAAATTTGGGAGACCCAGTACTTC
TRBD1,13,TRBJ1-2,TRBV29-1,-,CSVGQGGDYGYTF,TGCAGCGTTGGACAGGGTGGCGACTATGGCTACACCTTC
-,13,TRBJ1-1,TRBV6-5,-,CASVTAPGAEAFF,TGTGCCAGCGTTACGGCCCCTGGCGCTGAAGCTTTCTTT
-,17,TRBJ2-6,TRBV7-2,-,CASSLTGTLSGANVLTF,TGTGCCAGCAGCCTAACAGGGACCCTCTCTGGGGCCAACGTCCTGACTTTC
-,15,TRBJ2-2,TRBV25-1,-,CASSATGRNTGELFF,TGTGCCAGCAGTGCGACAGGCCGAAACACCGGGGAGCTGTTTTTT
TRBD2,18,TRBJ2-1,TRBV9,-,CASSVGPSGSESYNEQFF,TGTGCCAGCAGCGTAGGACCTAGCGGGAGCGAATCCTACAATGAGCAGTTCTTC
-,12,TRBJ1-1,TRBV30,-,CAWMEVLREAFF,TGTGCCTGGATGGAGGTTCTAAGGGAAGCTTTCTTT
-,13,TRBJ1-1,TRBV12-3/TRBV12-4,-,CASSLFGNTEAFF,TGTGCCAGCAGTTTATTTGGGAACACTGAAGCTTTCTTT
-,13,TRBJ1-5,TRBV19,once,CASRKYSNQPQHF,TGTGCCAGTAGGAAGTATAGCAATCAGCCCCAGCATTTT
-,16,TRBJ1-2,TRBV15,-,CATSRDSGDTYYGYTF,TGTGCCACCAGCAGAGATAGTGGGGACACCTACTATGGCTACACCTTC
-,14,TRBJ2-7,TRBV20-1,-,CSASVQSSSYEQYF,TGCAGTGCTAGTGTACAGAGTAGCTCCTACGAGCAGTACTTC
TRBD1,16,TRBJ1-4,TRBV5-1,-,CASSGKTGGSGEKLFF,TGCGCCAGCAGCGGAAAAACAGGGGGCTCAGGGGAAAAACTGTTTTTT
-,15,TRBJ1-5,TRBV6-2/TRBV6-3,-,CASSYTGWSNQPQHF,TGTGCCAGCAGTTACACAGGGTGGAGCAATCAGCCCCAGCATTTT
-,14,TRBJ1-2,TRBV30,-,CAWSVGTPILGYTF,TGTGCCTGGAGTGTGGGGACACCGATTTTGGGCTACACCTTC
TRBD1,15,TRBJ2-7,TRBV11-1,-,CASSLMRTGLGEQYF,TGTGCCAGCAGCTTAATGCGGACAGGACTCGGCGAGCAGTACTTC
-,14,TRBJ1-1,TRBV4-1,-,CASSQHGANTEAFF,TGCGCCAGCAGCCAACACGGCGCGAACACTGAAGCTTTCTTT
-,16,TRBJ1-6,TRBV5-4,-,CASSRIGREDNSPLHF,TGTGCCAGCAGCCGAATCGGCCGGGAAGATAATTCACCCCTCCACTTT
TRBD2,18,TRBJ2-2,TRBV7-6,once,CASSQTRLAGDDTGELFF,TGTGCCAGCAGCCAAACGAGACTAGCGGGAGATGACACCGGGGAGCTGTTTTTT